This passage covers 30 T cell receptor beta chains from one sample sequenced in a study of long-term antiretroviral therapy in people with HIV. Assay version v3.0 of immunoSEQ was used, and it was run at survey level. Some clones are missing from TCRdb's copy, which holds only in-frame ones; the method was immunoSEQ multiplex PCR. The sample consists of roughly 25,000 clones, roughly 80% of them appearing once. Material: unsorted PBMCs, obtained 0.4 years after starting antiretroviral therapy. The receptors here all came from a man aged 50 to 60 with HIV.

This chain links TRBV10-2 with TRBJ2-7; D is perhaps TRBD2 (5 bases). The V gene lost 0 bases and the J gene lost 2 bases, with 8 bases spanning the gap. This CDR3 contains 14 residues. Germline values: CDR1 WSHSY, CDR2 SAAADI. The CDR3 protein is CASSESSGAYEQYF. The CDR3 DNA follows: TGCGCCAGCAGTGAGTCTTCCGGGGCCTACGAGCAGTACTTC.

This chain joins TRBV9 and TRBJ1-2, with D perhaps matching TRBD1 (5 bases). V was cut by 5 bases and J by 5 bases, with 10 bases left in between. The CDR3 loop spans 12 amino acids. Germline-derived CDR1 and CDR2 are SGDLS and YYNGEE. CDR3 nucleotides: TGTGCCAGCAGTCAAAGGGGATATGGCTACACCTTC. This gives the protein CASSQRGYGYTF. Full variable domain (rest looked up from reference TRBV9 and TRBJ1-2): DSGVTQTPKHLITATGQRVTLRCSPRSGDLSVYWYQQSLDQGLQFLIQYYNGEERAKGNILERFSAQQFPDLHSELNLSSLELGDSALYFCASSQRGYGYTFGSGTRLTVV.

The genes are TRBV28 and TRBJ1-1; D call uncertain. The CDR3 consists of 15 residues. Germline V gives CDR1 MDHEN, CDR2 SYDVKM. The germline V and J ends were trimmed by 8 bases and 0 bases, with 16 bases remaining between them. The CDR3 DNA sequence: TGTGCCAGCTTAAGTTGGGATTTTATGAACACTGAAGCTTTCTTT. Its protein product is CASLSWDFMNTEAFF.

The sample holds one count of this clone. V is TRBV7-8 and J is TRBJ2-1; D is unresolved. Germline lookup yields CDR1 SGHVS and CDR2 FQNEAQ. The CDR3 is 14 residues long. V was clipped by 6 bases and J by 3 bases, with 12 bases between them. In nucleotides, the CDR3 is TGTGCCAGCAGTTTACCCACAGACTACAATGAGCAGTTCTTC. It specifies CASSLPTDYNEQFF. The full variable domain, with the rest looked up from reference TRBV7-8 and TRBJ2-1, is GAGVSQSPRYKVAKRGQDVALRCDPISGHVSLFWYQQALGQGPEFLTYFQNEAQLDKSGLPSDRFFAERPEGSVSTLKIQRTQQEDSAVYLCASSLPTDYNEQFFGPGTRLTVL.

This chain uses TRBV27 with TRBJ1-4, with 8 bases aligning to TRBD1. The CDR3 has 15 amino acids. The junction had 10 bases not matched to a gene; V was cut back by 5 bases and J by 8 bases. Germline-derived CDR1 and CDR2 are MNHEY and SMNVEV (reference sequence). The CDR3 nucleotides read TGTGCCAGCAGTCTCCGACAGGGGTCTTACGAAAAACTGTTTTTT. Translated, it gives CASSLRQGSYEKLFF.

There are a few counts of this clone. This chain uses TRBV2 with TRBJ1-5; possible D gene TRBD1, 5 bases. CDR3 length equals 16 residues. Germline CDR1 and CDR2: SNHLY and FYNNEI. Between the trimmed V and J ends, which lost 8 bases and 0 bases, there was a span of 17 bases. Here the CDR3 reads CASGGIGGGSNQPQHF. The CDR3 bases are TGTGCCAGCGGTGGCATTGGCGGGGGTAGCAATCAGCCCCAGCATTTT.

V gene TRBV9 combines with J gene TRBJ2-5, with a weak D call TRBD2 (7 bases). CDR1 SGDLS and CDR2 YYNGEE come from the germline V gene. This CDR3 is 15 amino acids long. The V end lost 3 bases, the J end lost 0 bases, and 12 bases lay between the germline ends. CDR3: CASSGGAGDQETQYF. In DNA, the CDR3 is TGTGCCAGCAGCGGGGGGGCGGGGGACCAAGAGACCCAGTACTTC.

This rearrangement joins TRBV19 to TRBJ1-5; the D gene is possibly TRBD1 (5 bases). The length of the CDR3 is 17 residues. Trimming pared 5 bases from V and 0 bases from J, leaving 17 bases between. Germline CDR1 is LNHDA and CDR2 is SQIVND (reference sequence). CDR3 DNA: TGTGCCAGTAGTCCCTGGGGAGGGGCTAATAGCAATCAGCCCCAGCATTTT. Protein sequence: CASSPWGGANSNQPQHF.

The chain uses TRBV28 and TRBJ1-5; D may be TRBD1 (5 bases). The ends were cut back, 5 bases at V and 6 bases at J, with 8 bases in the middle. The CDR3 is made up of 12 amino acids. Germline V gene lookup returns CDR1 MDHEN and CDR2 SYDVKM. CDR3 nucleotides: TGTGCCAGCAGTCCAGACAGTCAGCCCCAGCATTTT. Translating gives CASSPDSQPQHF.

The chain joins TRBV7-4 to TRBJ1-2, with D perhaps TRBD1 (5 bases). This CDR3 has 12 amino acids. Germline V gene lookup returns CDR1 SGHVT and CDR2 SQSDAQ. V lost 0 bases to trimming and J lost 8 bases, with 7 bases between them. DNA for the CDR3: TGTGCCAGCAGCTTAGCACAGGTCGGCTACACCTTC. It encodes CASSLAQVGYTF.

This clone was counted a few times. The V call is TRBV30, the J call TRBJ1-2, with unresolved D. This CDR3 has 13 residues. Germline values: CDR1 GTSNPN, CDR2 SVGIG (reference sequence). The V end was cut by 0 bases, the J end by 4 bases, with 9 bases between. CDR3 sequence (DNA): TGTGCCTGGAGTGTTTCCTCCGGCTATGGCTACACCTTC. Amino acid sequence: CAWSVSSGYGYTF.

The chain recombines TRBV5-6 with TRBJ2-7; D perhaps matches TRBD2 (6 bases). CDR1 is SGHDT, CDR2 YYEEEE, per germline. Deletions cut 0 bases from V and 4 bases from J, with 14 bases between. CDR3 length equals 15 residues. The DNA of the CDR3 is TGTGCCAGCAGCTTGGCTACAAAGGGGAGGTACGAGCAGTACTTC. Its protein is CASSLATKGRYEQYF.

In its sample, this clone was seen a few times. The DNA of the CDR3 is TGCAGCGTTGAAGAGGGACAGGGTAGCACCGGGGAGCTGTTTTTT. Encoded protein: CSVEEGQGSTGELFF. V is TRBV29-1 and J is TRBJ2-2; 9 positions agree with TRBD1. This CDR3 is built from 15 residues. CDR1 and CDR2 from the germline V gene are SQVTM and ANQGSEA. After removal of 0 bases from V and 4 bases from J, the junction contained 3 bases not matched to a gene.

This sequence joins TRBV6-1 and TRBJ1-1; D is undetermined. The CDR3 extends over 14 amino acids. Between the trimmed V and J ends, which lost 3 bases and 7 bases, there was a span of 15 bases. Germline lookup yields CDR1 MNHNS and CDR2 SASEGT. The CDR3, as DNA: TGTGCCAGCAGTGAGAGTCATCTGGCTGGTGAAGCTTTCTTT. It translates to CASSESHLAGEAFF.

This CDR3 is CASSLSTESGTAFF. The CDR3 nucleotides read TGTGCCAGCAGTTTAAGTACGGAGTCGGGGACAGCTTTCTTT. The chain has TRBV27 and TRBJ1-1, with a weak D call TRBD1 (5 bases). V was trimmed by 2 bases and J by 10 bases, leaving 17 bases between them. The CDR3 extends over 14 amino acids. Per the germline V gene, CDR1 is MNHEY and CDR2 is SMNVEV (reference sequence).

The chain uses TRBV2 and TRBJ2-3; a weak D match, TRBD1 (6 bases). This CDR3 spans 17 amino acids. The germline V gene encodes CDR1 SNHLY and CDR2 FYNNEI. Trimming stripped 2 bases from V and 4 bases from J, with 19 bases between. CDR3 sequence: CASSERTALGNSDTQYF. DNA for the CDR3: TGTGCCAGCAGTGAAAGGACAGCCCTCGGGAACTCAGATACGCAGTATTTT.

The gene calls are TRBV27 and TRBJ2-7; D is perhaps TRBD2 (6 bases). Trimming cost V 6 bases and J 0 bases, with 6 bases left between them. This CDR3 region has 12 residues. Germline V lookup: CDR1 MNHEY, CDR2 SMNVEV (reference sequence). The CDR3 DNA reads TGTGCCAGCAGCGGGAGCTCCTACGAGCAGTACTTC. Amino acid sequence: CASSGSSYEQYF.

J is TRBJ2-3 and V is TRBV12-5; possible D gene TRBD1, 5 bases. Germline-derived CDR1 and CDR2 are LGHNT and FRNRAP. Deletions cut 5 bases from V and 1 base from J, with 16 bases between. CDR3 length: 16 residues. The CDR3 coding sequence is TGTGCTAGTGGTATGGGGCGCAGTCGTGGCACAGATACGCAGTATTTT. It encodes CASGMGRSRGTDTQYF.

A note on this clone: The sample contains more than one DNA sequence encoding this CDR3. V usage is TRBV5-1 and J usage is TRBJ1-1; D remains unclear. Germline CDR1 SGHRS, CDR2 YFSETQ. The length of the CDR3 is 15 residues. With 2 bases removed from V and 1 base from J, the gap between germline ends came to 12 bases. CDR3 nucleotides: TGCGCCAGCAGCTTCGTCGGGAGCACGAACACTGAAGCTTTCTTT. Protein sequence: CASSFVGSTNTEAFF.

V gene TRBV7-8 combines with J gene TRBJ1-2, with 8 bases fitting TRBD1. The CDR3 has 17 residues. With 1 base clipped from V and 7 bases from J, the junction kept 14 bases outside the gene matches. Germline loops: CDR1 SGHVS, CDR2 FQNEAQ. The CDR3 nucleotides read TGTGCCAGCAGCTTAGGATACGGCGGCAGGGGGCTAGGTGGCTACACCTTC. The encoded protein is CASSLGYGGRGLGGYTF.

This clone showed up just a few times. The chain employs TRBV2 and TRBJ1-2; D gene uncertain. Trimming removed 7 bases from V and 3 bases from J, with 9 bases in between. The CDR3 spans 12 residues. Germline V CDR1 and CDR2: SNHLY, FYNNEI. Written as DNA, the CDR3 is TGTGCCAGCAAGGTCGGTTACTATGGCTACACCTTC. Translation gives CASKVGYYGYTF.

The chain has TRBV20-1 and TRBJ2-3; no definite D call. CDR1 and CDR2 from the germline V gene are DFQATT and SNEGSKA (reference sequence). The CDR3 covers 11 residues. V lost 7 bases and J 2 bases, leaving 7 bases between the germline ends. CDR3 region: CSVETTDTQYF. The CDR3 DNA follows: TGCAGTGTTGAGACCACAGATACGCAGTATTTT.

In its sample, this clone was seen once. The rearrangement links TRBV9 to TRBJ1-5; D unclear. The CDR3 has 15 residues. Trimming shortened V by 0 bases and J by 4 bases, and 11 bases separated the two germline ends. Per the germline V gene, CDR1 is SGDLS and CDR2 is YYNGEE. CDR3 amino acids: CASSVGGGWNQPQHF. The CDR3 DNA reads TGTGCCAGCAGCGTAGGGGGTGGGTGGAATCAGCCCCAGCATTTT.

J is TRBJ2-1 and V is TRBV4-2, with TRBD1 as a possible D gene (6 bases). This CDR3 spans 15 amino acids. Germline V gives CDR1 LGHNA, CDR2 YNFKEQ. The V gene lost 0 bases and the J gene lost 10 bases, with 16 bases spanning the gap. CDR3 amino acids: CASSQDTAGVTEQFF. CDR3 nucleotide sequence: TGTGCCAGCAGCCAAGATACGGCAGGGGTGACCGAGCAGTTCTTC.

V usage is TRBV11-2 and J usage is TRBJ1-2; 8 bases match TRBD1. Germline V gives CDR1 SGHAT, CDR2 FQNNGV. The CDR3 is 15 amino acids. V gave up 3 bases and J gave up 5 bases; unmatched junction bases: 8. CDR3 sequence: CASSFDTGGNYGYTF. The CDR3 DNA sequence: TGTGCCAGCAGCTTTGATACAGGGGGTAATTATGGCTACACCTTC.

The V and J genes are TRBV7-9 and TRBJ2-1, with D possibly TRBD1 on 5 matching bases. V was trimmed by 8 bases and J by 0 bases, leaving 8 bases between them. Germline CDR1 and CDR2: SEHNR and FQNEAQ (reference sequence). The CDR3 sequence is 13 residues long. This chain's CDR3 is CASLRDSYNEQFF. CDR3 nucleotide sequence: TGTGCCAGCCTCAGGGACTCCTACAATGAGCAGTTCTTC.

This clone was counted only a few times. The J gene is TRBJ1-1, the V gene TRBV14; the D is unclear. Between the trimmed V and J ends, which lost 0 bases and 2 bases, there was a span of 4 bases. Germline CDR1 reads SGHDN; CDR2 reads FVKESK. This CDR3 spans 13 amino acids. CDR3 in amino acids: CASSQDRNTEAFF. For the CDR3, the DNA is TGTGCCAGCAGCCAAGACCGCAACACTGAAGCTTTCTTT. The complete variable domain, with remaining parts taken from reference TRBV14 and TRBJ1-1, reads EAGVTQFPSHSVIEKGQTVTLRCDPISGHDNLYWYRRVMGKEIKFLLHFVKESKQDESGMPNNRFLAERTGGTYSTLKVQPAELEDSGVYFCASSQDRNTEAFFGQGTRLTVV.

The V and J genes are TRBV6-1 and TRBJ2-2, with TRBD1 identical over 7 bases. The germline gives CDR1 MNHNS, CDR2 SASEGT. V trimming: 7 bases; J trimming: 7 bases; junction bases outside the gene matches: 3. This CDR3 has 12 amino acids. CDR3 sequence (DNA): TGTGCCAGCACCTGGGACAGCGGGGAGCTGTTTTTT. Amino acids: CASTWDSGELFF.

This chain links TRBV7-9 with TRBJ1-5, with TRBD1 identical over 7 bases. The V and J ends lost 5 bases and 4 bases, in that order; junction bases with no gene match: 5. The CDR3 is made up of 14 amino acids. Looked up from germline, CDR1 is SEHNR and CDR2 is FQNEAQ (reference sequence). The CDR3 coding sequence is TGTGCCAGCAGCCGGACAGGCGGGAATCAGCCCCAGCATTTT. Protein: CASSRTGGNQPQHF.

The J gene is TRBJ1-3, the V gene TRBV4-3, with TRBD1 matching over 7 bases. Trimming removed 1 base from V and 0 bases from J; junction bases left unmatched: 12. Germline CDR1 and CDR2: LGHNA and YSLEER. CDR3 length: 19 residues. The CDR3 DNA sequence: TGCGCCAGCAGCCAAGCTCGACAGGGCTCATTGGGCTCTGGAAACACCATATATTTT. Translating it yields CASSQARQGSLGSGNTIYF.